This T cell receptor (beta chain) stems from a study of blood T cell repertoires in COVID-19. The wider study: COVID-19 samples from acute and convalescent phases originated in the United States, Italy and Spain.

In the source study's methods: Nucleated cell counts were estimated from reference gene primer amplification. Data came from immunoSEQ multiplex PCR; TCRdb stores just in-frame clones and leaves some out. V, J and clone size are those of that table, while D and trimming were read from the DNA. The sample lists some 220,000 clones, around 83% occurring once. A Seattle source enrolled patients during active infection and followed them longitudinally. Trimming shortened V by 7 bases and J by 7 bases, and 16 bases separated the two germline ends. CDR3 length: 13 residues. The V gene is TRBV12-3 or TRBV12-4, the J gene TRBJ1-2; D ambiguous. This receptor was taken from a woman in her seventies with COVID-19, enrolled during active disease. Sequencing was done on a sample of peripheral blood. The CDR3 nucleotides read TGTGCCAGCACTCCCCGGGGAAAGGGTGGCTACACCTTC. Translated, it gives CASTPRGKGGYTF.